The 29 T cell receptor beta chains below all came from one sample that was sequenced in a study of T cells in Graves' hyperthyroidism and ophthalmopathy. TCR beta CDR3 region amplification was performed from RNA transcripts. First-round RT-PCR targeting the TCR CDR3 was performed with the HTBI primer set. TCRdb analysed the multiplex PCR reads with MiXCR anew, one entry per CDR3 protein. The sample has about 840,000 distinct CDR3 sequences; roughly 37% are singletons. Sequenced sample: blood. Receptors originate from a man between 18 and 35 years old with Graves' hyperthyroidism.

In nucleotides, the CDR3 is TGTGCCAGCAGTCTTTACCAATCTAATGAAAAACTGTTTTTT. Translation: CASSLYQSNEKLFF. This chain links TRBV11-1 with TRBJ1-4, with D hard to call. Looked up from germline, CDR1 is SGHAT and CDR2 is FQDESV (reference sequence). V lost 6 bases to trimming and J lost 3 bases, with 11 bases between them. This CDR3 is built from 14 residues.

This clonotype was detected many times. J is TRBJ1-5 and V is TRBV20-1; TRBD1 agrees at 8 bases. The ends lost 3 bases at V and 3 bases at J; junction bases unmatched: 4. The CDR3 loop spans 14 amino acids. Per the germline V gene, CDR1 is DFQATT and CDR2 is SNEGSKA (reference sequence). CDR3 residues: CSASGTGPNQPQHF. Written as DNA, the CDR3 is TGCAGTGCTAGCGGGACAGGCCCCAATCAGCCCCAGCATTTT.

V and J are TRBV19 and TRBJ1-5; D is unresolved. The CDR3 is 16 residues long. Deletions cut 3 bases from V and 0 bases from J, with 12 bases between. Germline V CDR1 and CDR2: LNHDA, SQIVND (reference sequence). The CDR3 sequence is CASSMVGQYSNQPQHF. The CDR3 DNA reads TGTGCCAGTAGTATGGTAGGCCAGTATAGCAATCAGCCCCAGCATTTT.

The rearrangement uses TRBV20-1 and TRBJ2-2; TRBD2 agrees at 7 bases. V gave up 2 bases and J gave up 6 bases; unmatched junction bases: 12. The germline gives CDR1 DFQATT, CDR2 SNEGSKA (reference sequence). The CDR3 contains 16 residues. The CDR3 region is CSARTSVSGKAGELFF. CDR3 in DNA: TGCAGTGCTAGAACTAGCGTCTCGGGGAAGGCCGGGGAGCTGTTTTTT.

The chain links TRBV12-3 or TRBV12-4 to TRBJ1-4, with unresolved D. Trimming took 4 bases from V and 0 from J, leaving 12 bases between them. This CDR3 region has 16 residues. The CDR3 bases are TGTGCCAGCAGTTCATCCCGGGGTGCAACTAATGAAAAACTGTTTTTT. Amino acid sequence: CASSSSRGATNEKLFF.

This clonotype has a handful of counts. V and J are TRBV9 and TRBJ1-6; D gene uncertain. The V and J ends lost 4 bases and 0 bases respectively, with 11 bases between them. The CDR3 contains 16 residues. The V gene's germline CDR1 is SGDLS and CDR2 YYNGEE. CDR3 protein: CASSQGQISYNSPLHF. The CDR3 DNA follows: TGTGCCAGCAGCCAAGGGCAGATCTCCTATAATTCACCCCTCCACTTT.

For this clonotype: It may be a read error: a sequence one base away is much more abundant. V is TRBV10-2 and J is TRBJ1-6; a weak D match, TRBD1 (6 bases). This CDR3 region has 15 residues. Germline V lookup: CDR1 WSHSY, CDR2 SAAADI. As DNA, the CDR3 is TGTGCCAGCAACCAGGGCGGCAGGGGACGCTCACCCCTCCACTTT. Translating gives CASNQGGRGRSPLHF.

The J gene is TRBJ1-1, the V gene TRBV2, with D perhaps matching TRBD1 (6 bases). CDR3 size: 13 residues. Germline V gene sequence: CDR1 SNHLY, CDR2 FYNNEI. V gave up 8 bases and J gave up 2 bases, with 12 bases separating them. CDR3 nucleotides: TGTGCCAGCCGTACAGGGATAAACACTGAAGCTTTCTTT. Translating it yields CASRTGINTEAFF.

A word on this clonotype: The junction and the germline gene differ at one end; a read error may be behind it. The V gene is TRBV2, the J gene TRBJ1-3, with TRBD1 matching 8 bases. The CDR3 length is 14 residues. The V gene's germline CDR1 is SNHLY and CDR2 FYNNEI. The CDR3 protein is CTSSGAGGGNTIYF. Written as DNA, the CDR3 is TGTACCAGCAGTGGGGCAGGGGGCGGAAACACCATATATTTT.

This clonotype was seen more than once but under ten times. The rearrangement joins TRBV5-6 to TRBJ2-2, with 14 nucleotides matching TRBD2. The ends lost 5 bases at V and 4 bases at J; junction bases unmatched: 7. This CDR3 comprises 17 residues. Germline CDR1 SGHDT, CDR2 YYEEEE. The CDR3 bases are TGTGCCAGCAGTTTTCGACTAGCGGGAGGGATCACCGGGGAGCTGTTTTTT. It specifies CASSFRLAGGITGELFF.

In the case of this clonotype: A much larger clone lies a single base off, so this may be a read error. The CDR3 DNA reads as TGTGCCAGCAGTGATCGGGGGCTATACACCGGGGGGCTGTTTTTT. It yields the protein CASSDRGLYTGGLFF. V usage is TRBV2 and J usage is TRBJ2-2, with D tentatively TRBD1 or TRBD2 (6 bases each). This CDR3 contains 15 residues. The germline CDR1 and CDR2 sequences are SNHLY and FYNNEI.

This clonotype has only a few counts. The rearrangement uses TRBV7-8 and TRBJ2-7, with 7 bases identical to TRBD2. J gave up 2 bases and V 3 bases, and 7 bases lay outside the gene matches. The V gene's germline CDR1 is SGHVS and CDR2 FQNEAQ. The CDR3 is 15 residues long. The CDR3 nucleotides read TGTGCCAGCAGCTTCGGGGCTAGCGGTGCCTACGAGCAGTACTTC. It specifies CASSFGASGAYEQYF.

This clonotype was counted ten times or more. V usage is TRBV15 and J usage is TRBJ1-3; D uncertain. This CDR3 is 14 amino acids long. Germline V gene sequence: CDR1 LNHNV, CDR2 YYDKDF (reference sequence). V lost 6 bases and J 2 bases, leaving 11 bases between the germline ends. The CDR3 bases are TGTGCCACCAGGGGGTACGAGACTGGAAACACCATATATTTT. This gives the protein CATRGYETGNTIYF.

In this sample, this clonotype turned up a few times. V and J are TRBV20-1 and TRBJ2-7, with 10 bases lining up with TRBD2. Looked up from germline, CDR1 is DFQATT and CDR2 is SNEGSKA (reference sequence). The length of the CDR3 is 18 residues. The ends lost 0 bases at V and 1 base at J; junction bases unmatched: 12. This CDR3 is CSARDQGLAEAGSYEQYF. DNA of the CDR3: TGCAGTGCTAGAGACCAAGGACTAGCGGAAGCGGGGTCCTACGAGCAGTACTTC.

The chain combines TRBV15 with TRBJ2-7; 8 bases are a match to TRBD2. The V gene end was trimmed by 0 bases and the J gene end by 6 bases; junction bases not matched to a gene: 13. This CDR3 contains 17 residues. CDR1 is LNHNV and CDR2 is YYDKDF in the germline V gene (reference sequence). The CDR3 spells CATSRERFGREVGEQYF. As DNA, the CDR3 is TGTGCCACCAGCAGAGAGCGTTTCGGGAGGGAGGTAGGCGAGCAGTACTTC.

J is TRBJ1-2 and V is TRBV20-1; D may be TRBD1 (5 bases). V was shortened by 6 bases and J by 0 bases, with 14 bases between the two germline ends. The CDR3 runs to 14 residues. CDR1 DFQATT and CDR2 SNEGSKA come from the germline V gene (reference sequence). CDR3 amino acids: CSAPGRRANYGYTF. CDR3 DNA: TGCAGTGCCCCGGGACGGCGAGCTAACTATGGCTACACCTTC.

This clonotype has ten or more counts. The rearrangement joins TRBV7-9 to TRBJ1-1; D is unresolved. CDR3 length equals 13 residues. Germline CDR1 reads SEHNR; CDR2 reads FQNEAQ (reference sequence). V gave up 1 base and J gave up 5 bases, with 8 bases separating them. The CDR3 DNA is TGTGCCAGCAGCTTAGGAGCAGTGACTGAAGCTTTCTTT. Translated, it gives CASSLGAVTEAFF.

About this clonotype itself: Compared with germline, one end of the junction differs, possibly owing to a read error. This chain links TRBV12-3 or TRBV12-4 with TRBJ1-1, with D possibly matching TRBD1 (6 bases). This CDR3 comprises 16 residues. The CDR3 region is CASSLAPGHPNTEAFF. DNA for the CDR3: TGTGCCAGCAGCTTAGCTCCGGGACACCCGAACACTGAAGCTTTCTTT.

The J gene is TRBJ1-2, the V gene TRBV3-1; 8 bases fit TRBD1. After removal of 3 bases from V and 3 bases from J, the junction contained 3 bases not matched to a gene. Germline V gene sequence: CDR1 LGHDT, CDR2 YNNKEL (reference sequence). There are 14 residues in the CDR3. In DNA form, the CDR3 reads TGTGCCAGCAGCCAGGGACAGGAGGACTATGGCTACACCTTC. It codes for CASSQGQEDYGYTF.

This chain connects TRBV11-2 to TRBJ1-1; weak D call: TRBD1 (6 bases). CDR1 and CDR2 from the germline V gene are SGHAT and FQNNGV. The CDR3 contains 15 residues. Trimming stripped 1 base from V and 6 bases from J, with 15 bases between. CDR3: CASSLGPAGVAEAFF. CDR3 DNA sequence: TGTGCCAGCAGCTTAGGACCTGCAGGGGTTGCTGAAGCTTTCTTT.

This clonotype was seen a handful of times. The rearrangement uses TRBV20-1 and TRBJ2-7; 12 bases align to TRBD2. Germline CDR1 DFQATT, CDR2 SNEGSKA (reference sequence). V gave up 2 bases and J gave up 4 bases; unmatched junction bases: 9. The length of the CDR3 is 16 residues. CDR3 protein: CSARRTGTSGLYEQYF. In DNA form, the CDR3 reads TGCAGTGCTAGAAGGACAGGGACTAGCGGGTTGTACGAGCAGTACTTC.

For this clonotype: Just one base apart from a much larger clone, this may be a read error. This chain uses TRBV20-1 with TRBJ1-2; D is possibly TRBD1 (6 bases). V was trimmed by 3 bases and J by 4 bases, leaving 12 bases between them. Germline V lookup: CDR1 DFQATT, CDR2 SNEGSKA (reference sequence). CDR3 length equals 13 residues. The CDR3, as DNA: TGCAGTGCTAGCGAGAGCAGGGGCTATGGCTACACCTTC. Translated: CSASESRGYGYTF.

This clonotype was detected only a few times. The chain has TRBV5-4 and TRBJ1-1, with no clear D. Per germline, CDR1 SGHNT and CDR2 YYREEE (reference sequence). Trimming took off 4 bases at V and 6 bases at J, with 25 bases between the two ends. The CDR3 length is 17 residues. For the CDR3, the DNA is TGTGCCAGCAGCCCGGATGGGCCTGATGGGTGGTCGGCTGAAGCTTTCTTT. Amino acids: CASSPDGPDGWSAEAFF.

This clonotype came up a few times. This chain joins TRBV9 and TRBJ2-5; D might be TRBD1 or TRBD2, each matching 5 bases. Trimming shortened V by 0 bases and J by 0 bases, and 6 bases separated the two germline ends. CDR3 length equals 14 residues. Germline V lookup: CDR1 SGDLS, CDR2 YYNGEE. CDR3 DNA: TGTGCCAGCAGCGTAGGGGGGTACCAAGAGACCCAGTACTTC. Protein product: CASSVGGYQETQYF.

The table lists this clonotype with a few counts. CDR3 nucleotide sequence: TGCGCCAGCAGCCCGGGGGCAGGGCCCAATCAGCCCCAGCATTTT. Protein sequence: CASSPGAGPNQPQHF. This chain links TRBV5-1 with TRBJ1-5; weak D call: TRBD1 (6 bases). The CDR3 covers 15 residues. The germline V and J ends were trimmed by 4 bases and 3 bases, with 14 bases remaining between them. CDR1 is SGHRS, CDR2 YFSETQ, per germline.

This chain connects TRBV9 to TRBJ1-3; TRBD1 matches 7 bases. The V and J ends lost 4 bases and 4 bases, in that order; junction bases with no gene match: 8. The CDR3 has 15 residues. Germline V gene data show CDR1 as SGDLS and CDR2 as YYNGEE. The CDR3: CASSSSTGRGNTIYF. The DNA for the CDR3 is TGTGCCAGCAGCTCCTCGACAGGGCGGGGAAACACCATATATTTT.

The genes are TRBV25-1 and TRBJ2-6, with D possibly TRBD1 on 5 matching bases. This CDR3 has 15 residues. V gave up 6 bases and J gave up 2 bases, with 11 bases separating them. Germline V gives CDR1 MGHDK, CDR2 SYGVNS. The CDR3 spells CASSPTEPGANVLTF. The CDR3, as DNA: TGTGCCAGCAGCCCGACAGAGCCTGGGGCCAACGTCCTGACTTTC.

In the case of this clonotype: Its ends do not fully match the called genes, so a read error is possible. V is TRBV10-3 and J is TRBJ2-7, with D tentatively TRBD1 (6 bases). This CDR3 contains 11 residues. Germline CDR1 is ENHRY and CDR2 is SYGVKD. CDR3 loop: CAIKGTHEQYF. The CDR3 nucleotides are TGTGCCATCAAAGGGACACACGAACAGTACTTC.

This clonotype was found many times. One junction end disagrees with the germline gene, perhaps due to a read error. The gene calls are TRBV29-1 and TRBJ2-7; 7 bases map to TRBD1. The V gene's germline CDR1 is SQVTM and CDR2 ANQGSEA. The CDR3 length is 11 residues. CDR3 nucleotide sequence: TGCAGCGTCGAAAGAGACACGGGACAGCACTTC. Protein sequence: CSVERDTGQHF.